The 28 T cell receptor beta chains presented below share a single source sample, sequenced in a study of cytomegalovirus exposure and HLA in healthy donors. A multiplex PCR was run with 60 Vbeta primers and 13 Jbeta primers. Here immunoSEQ multiplex PCR was the method, and the copy in TCRdb shows in-frame clones only, minus some. The table has about 130,000 clones, about 70% seen once. The sequenced sample consisted of PBMCs. Receptors originate from a woman aged 40 to 55 in good health and CMV-seropositive.

The chain combines TRBV27 with TRBJ1-5; D remains unclear. Trimming removed 5 bases from V and 6 bases from J, with 17 bases in between. The CDR3 covers 15 residues. Per germline, CDR1 MNHEY and CDR2 SMNVEV (reference sequence). The CDR3 nucleotides are TGTGCCAGCAGTCCCGACTCCGTCTTCGGTCAGCCCCAGCATTTT. It is translated as CASSPDSVFGQPQHF.

This clone appeared a few times. The rearrangement joins TRBV25-1 to TRBJ2-5; D possibly corresponds to TRBD2 (6 bases). The CDR3 length is 16 residues. The V and J ends lost 1 base and 3 bases respectively, with 15 bases between them. Looked up from germline, CDR1 is MGHDK and CDR2 is SYGVNS. DNA for the CDR3: TGTGCCAGCAGTGAATGGAGGAGGGTAGGAGAAGAGACCCAGTACTTC. As protein: CASSEWRRVGEETQYF. Full variable domain (missing parts from reference TRBV25-1 and TRBJ2-5): EADIYQTPRYLVIGTGKKITLECSQTMGHDKMYWYQQDPGMELHLIHYSYGVNSTEKGDLSSESTVSRIRTEHFPLTLESARPSHTSQYLCASSEWRRVGEETQYFGPGTRLLVL.

This sequence joins TRBV4-1 and TRBJ2-3; tentatively, D is TRBD1 (5 bases). The ends were cut back, 0 bases at V and 4 bases at J, with 14 bases in the middle. In germline, CDR1 is MGHRA, CDR2 YSYEKL. The CDR3 spans 16 residues. CDR3 coding DNA: TGCGCCAGCAGCCAAGATGCAGGGCAAAGGGCAGATACGCAGTATTTT. Amino acid sequence: CASSQDAGQRADTQYF.

V is TRBV28 and J is TRBJ1-2; 7 bases map to TRBD1. With 6 bases clipped from V and 6 bases from J, the junction kept 7 bases outside the gene matches. The CDR3 length is 13 residues. Germline V gene sequence: CDR1 MDHEN, CDR2 SYDVKM. CDR3 region: CASRPNDRDGYTF. In DNA form, the CDR3 reads TGTGCCAGCAGGCCGAACGACAGGGATGGCTACACCTTC.

The chain uses TRBV18 and TRBJ2-5; D unclear. CDR3 length: 12 residues. V was shortened by 3 bases and J by 1 base, with 3 bases between the two germline ends. Germline V lookup: CDR1 KGHSH, CDR2 LQKENI. The CDR3 region has the DNA TGTGCCAGCTCACCCCGCCAAGAGACCCAGTACTTC. The encoded protein is CASSPRQETQYF.

This rearrangement joins TRBV4-3 to TRBJ2-1; 7 bases agree with TRBD1. The CDR3 covers 15 residues. V was pared by 4 bases and J by 0 bases, with 3 bases of the junction left unmatched. Germline CDR1 LGHNA, CDR2 YSLEER. In nucleotides, the CDR3 is TGCGCCAGCAGCCTAACAGGGGTCTCCTACAATGAGCAGTTCTTC. Encoded protein: CASSLTGVSYNEQFF.

The gene calls are TRBV6-5 and TRBJ1-1; D is perhaps TRBD1 (5 bases). Deletions cut 2 bases from V and 1 base from J, with 11 bases between. The CDR3 spans 15 residues. CDR1 MNHEY and CDR2 SVGAGI come from the germline V gene. In DNA form, the CDR3 reads TGTGCCAGCAGTTACCAAAATACAGGGAACACTGAAGCTTTCTTT. It translates to CASSYQNTGNTEAFF.

The CDR3 nucleotides are TGTGCCAGCAGCTCGTCTAGGGACAGGGGGCTCCCCGGGGAGCTGTTTTTT. This translates into CASSSSRDRGLPGELFF. The V call is TRBV5-4, the J call TRBJ2-2; 12 positions agree with TRBD1. The ends lost 3 bases at V and 6 bases at J; junction bases unmatched: 9. This CDR3 comprises 17 residues. Per the germline V gene, CDR1 is SGHNT and CDR2 is YYREEE (reference sequence). The full variable domain, rest sourced from reference TRBV5-4 and TRBJ2-2, is ETGVTQSPTHLIKTRGQQVTLRCSSQSGHNTVSWYQQALGQGPQFIFQYYREEENGRGNFPPRFSGLQFPNYSSELNVNALELDDSALYLCASSSSRDRGLPGELFFGEGSRLTVL.

The DNA for the CDR3 is TGTGCCATCAGTGAGACCGGGACTAGCGGGAGTATATACGAGCAGTACTTC. It yields the protein CAISETGTSGSIYEQYF. The genes are TRBV10-3 and TRBJ2-7; the match to TRBD2 covers 14 bases. Germline V lookup: CDR1 ENHRY, CDR2 SYGVKD. This CDR3 comprises 17 residues. After removal of 2 bases from V and 4 bases from J, the junction contained 7 bases not matched to a gene.

The chain recombines TRBV11-1 with TRBJ2-3, with D possibly matching TRBD2 (5 bases). Trimming removed 0 bases from V and 6 bases from J, with 7 bases in between. Per the germline V gene, CDR1 is SGHAT and CDR2 is FQDESV (reference sequence). CDR3 size: 13 residues. CDR3 loop: CASSLAGVDTQYF. In DNA form, the CDR3 reads TGTGCCAGCAGCTTAGCCGGGGTTGATACGCAGTATTTT. Full variable domain (remainder filled in from reference TRBV11-1 and TRBJ2-3): EAEVAQSPRYKITEKSQAVAFWCDPISGHATLYWYRQILGQGPELLVQFQDESVVDDSQLPKDRFSAERLKGVDSTLKIQPAELGDSAMYLCASSLAGVDTQYFGPGTRLTVL.

The sample holds one count of this clone. This chain links TRBV18 with TRBJ1-1; 7 nucleotides line up with TRBD1. The CDR3 has 16 residues. In germline, CDR1 is KGHSH, CDR2 LQKENI. With 2 bases clipped from V and 4 bases from J, the junction kept 10 bases outside the gene matches. CDR3 amino acids: CASSPWGRQGGTEAFF. The CDR3 nucleotides are TGTGCCAGCTCACCATGGGGTCGACAGGGCGGCACTGAAGCTTTCTTT.

In regard to this clone: Here the CDR3 omits its conserved ending phenylalanine or tryptophan, so a read error is the likely source. The chain carries TRBV28 and TRBJ1-2; tentative D call: TRBD1 (6 bases). The CDR3 totals 14 residues. With 6 bases removed from V and 2 bases from J, the gap between germline ends came to 13 bases. Germline CDR1 and CDR2: MDHEN and SYDVKM. The CDR3 DNA reads TGTGCCAGCAGATCCAGGGGCGAGAACTATGGCTACACCCTC. Translating it yields CASRSRGENYGYTL.

In DNA, the CDR3 is TGTGCCACCCACGGAGACAGGGGCCTCGGTAATGAAAAACTGTTTTTT. This gives the protein CATHGDRGLGNEKLFF. This chain uses TRBV15 with TRBJ1-4; the match to TRBD1 covers 8 bases. This CDR3 has 16 residues. V shed 8 bases and J 4 bases; nucleotides not matched to a gene: 12. CDR1 and CDR2 from the germline V gene are LNHNV and YYDKDF (reference sequence).

This clone was recorded a few times. The chain uses TRBV6-4 and TRBJ2-3; the match to TRBD2 covers 9 bases. The CDR3 sequence is 16 residues long. The junction had 7 bases not matched to a gene; V was cut back by 0 bases and J by 6 bases. Germline V gene sequence: CDR1 MRHNA, CDR2 SNTAGT. The CDR3 DNA reads TGTGCCAGCAGTGACTCGGGTAGCGGGGGCCGGGATACGCAGTATTTT. This codes for CASSDSGSGGRDTQYF.

This clone showed up just once. The chain links TRBV5-1 to TRBJ1-2; D might be TRBD1 (6 bases). Germline CDR1 reads SGHRS; CDR2 reads YFSETQ. This CDR3 has 14 amino acids. Trimming cost V 1 base and J 2 bases, with 9 bases left between them. The CDR3 protein is CASSLTQGNYGYTF. The CDR3, as DNA: TGCGCCAGCAGCTTGACCCAGGGGAACTATGGCTACACCTTC.

V is TRBV28 and J is TRBJ2-7, with a tentative D call TRBD2 (5 bases). This CDR3 is built from 17 residues. Germline values: CDR1 MDHEN, CDR2 SYDVKM. V dropped 5 bases and J dropped 4 bases, with 24 bases sitting between them. CDR3 sequence (DNA): TGTGCCAGCAGTCCAATCTATCTAGCAGGCGAGGCTTACGAGCAGTACTTC. As protein: CASSPIYLAGEAYEQYF.

V and J are TRBV19 and TRBJ2-2, with a possible D match to TRBD2 (7 bases). This CDR3 has 14 amino acids. Germline values: CDR1 LNHDA, CDR2 SQIVND (reference sequence). V lost 6 bases and J 3 bases, leaving 11 bases between the germline ends. The CDR3 region is CASRVGGHTGELFF. DNA for the CDR3: TGTGCCAGTAGGGTCGGGGGGCACACCGGGGAGCTGTTTTTT.

A few counts support this clone. The chain carries TRBV19 and TRBJ2-5, with TRBD2 identical over 9 bases. The V gene end was trimmed by 6 bases and the J gene end by 6 bases; junction bases not matched to a gene: 11. CDR3 size: 15 residues. Germline values: CDR1 LNHDA, CDR2 SQIVND (reference sequence). In nucleotides, the CDR3 is TGTGCCAGTAGCAGGGATAGCGGGAGTATGAAGACCCAGTACTTC. Protein sequence: CASSRDSGSMKTQYF.

This clone has more than one count but fewer than ten. The rearrangement links TRBV5-6 to TRBJ2-5, with a tentative D call TRBD2 (5 bases). Trimming removed 1 base at V and 5 bases at J, with 15 bases between. The CDR3 runs to 15 residues. Looked up from germline, CDR1 is SGHDT and CDR2 is YYEEEE. This CDR3 reads CASSLRWAGKETQYF. CDR3 nucleotides: TGTGCCAGCAGCTTGAGGTGGGCGGGTAAGGAGACCCAGTACTTC.

The V call is TRBV7-3, the J call TRBJ2-5; the D gene is possibly TRBD1 (5 bases). Trimming shortened V by 5 bases and J by 4 bases, and 20 bases separated the two germline ends. Germline V lookup: CDR1 SGHTA, CDR2 FQGTGA. The length of the CDR3 is 16 residues. CDR3 sequence: CASSPGLQVGSETQYF. The CDR3 DNA is TGTGCCAGCAGCCCAGGTCTACAGGTCGGTTCAGAGACCCAGTACTTC.

The chain carries TRBV5-5 and TRBJ1-6; 7 bases are shared with TRBD1. V was clipped by 4 bases and J by 6 bases; unmatched bases: 7. Germline CDR1 is SGHKS and CDR2 is YYEKEE (reference sequence). The CDR3 length is 15 residues. The CDR3 DNA is TGTGCCAGCAGCGCGTCCGGGACAGTTAATTCACCCCTCCACTTT. Amino acids: CASSASGTVNSPLHF. The complete variable domain, with remaining parts taken from reference TRBV5-5 and TRBJ1-6, reads DAGVTQSPTHLIKTRGQQVTLRCSPISGHKSVSWYQQVLGQGPQFIFQYYEKEERGRGNFPDRFSARQFPNYSSELNVNALLLGDSALYLCASSASGTVNSPLHFGNGTRLTVT.

The chain combines TRBV7-8 with TRBJ2-1; 10 bases align to TRBD1. This CDR3 comprises 21 residues. CDR1 and CDR2 from the germline V gene are SGHVS and FQNEAQ. The V and J ends lost 2 bases and 3 bases, in that order; junction bases with no gene match: 19. CDR3 bases: TGTGCCAGCAGCTTATTGCTCCGACAGGGGGCCAGGCAATTAAACTACAATGAGCAGTTCTTC. The encoded protein is CASSLLLRQGARQLNYNEQFF.

J is TRBJ2-7 and V is TRBV15; TRBD1 aligns across 7 bases. Unmatched junction bases numbered 5, after V lost 0 bases and J lost 3 bases. CDR3 length: 15 residues. The germline CDR1 and CDR2 sequences are LNHNV and YYDKDF (reference sequence). In DNA, the CDR3 is TGTGCCACCAGCAGAGATATGGACAGGCTCTACGAGCAGTACTTC. As protein: CATSRDMDRLYEQYF.

This chain connects TRBV5-4 to TRBJ2-5; 7 nucleotides agree with TRBD1. Germline values: CDR1 SGHNT, CDR2 YYREEE (reference sequence). This CDR3 is 15 amino acids long. J lost 0 bases, V lost 3 bases, and 5 bases had no gene match. CDR3 bases: TGTGCCAGCAGCTCGCGGACAGGCTACCAAGAGACCCAGTACTTC. Translation gives CASSSRTGYQETQYF.

V usage is TRBV4-2 and J usage is TRBJ1-5; D is unresolved. Germline values: CDR1 LGHNA, CDR2 YNFKEQ. The CDR3 runs 13 residues. The V end was cut by 0 bases, the J end by 5 bases, with 5 bases between. The chain's CDR3 is CASSQDRDQPQHF. The DNA of the CDR3 is TGTGCCAGCAGCCAAGATCGAGATCAGCCCCAGCATTTT.

In regard to this clone: Other DNA variants within this sample encode the same CDR3. The genes are TRBV18 and TRBJ1-1; D remains ambiguous. CDR1 and CDR2 from the germline V gene are KGHSH and LQKENI. V was clipped by 3 bases and J by 1 base, with 6 bases between them. This CDR3 has 13 amino acids. The CDR3 sequence: CASSPGGNTEAFF. DNA for the CDR3: TGTGCCAGCTCACCGGGAGGGAACACTGAAGCTTTCTTT.

V and J are TRBV7-7 and TRBJ2-3; D may be TRBD2 (6 bases). Germline V lookup: CDR1 SSHAT, CDR2 FNYEAQ (reference sequence). This CDR3 has 13 residues. Trimming cost V 5 bases and J 3 bases, with 9 bases left between them. CDR3 sequence reads: CASSATRTDTQYF. The CDR3 DNA follows: TGTGCCAGCAGCGCGACTAGGACAGATACGCAGTATTTT.

The chain uses TRBV28 and TRBJ1-1, with D possibly matching TRBD1 (5 bases). Germline V gene lookup returns CDR1 MDHEN and CDR2 SYDVKM. The CDR3 has 14 amino acids. V was trimmed by 3 bases and J by 1 base, leaving 9 bases between them. The CDR3: CASSLEGPNTEAFF. CDR3 DNA: TGTGCCAGCAGTTTGGAGGGGCCGAACACTGAAGCTTTCTTT.